The next 26 T cell receptor beta chains were all read from a single sample in a study of cytomegalovirus exposure and HLA in healthy donors. PCR amplification relied on 60 Vbeta primers (plus 13 Jbeta primers). The data were produced by immunoSEQ multiplex PCR, yet TCRdb's version contains in-frame clones alone and is incomplete. The profile shows about 160,000 clones, roughly 79% of them singletons. The source material was PBMCs. All receptors derive from a woman aged 45-59 years in good health and CMV-seronegative.

The chain combines TRBV11-2 with TRBJ2-1; TRBD2 aligns across 14 bases. V trimming: 3 bases; J trimming: 8 bases; junction bases outside the gene matches: 3. From germline, CDR1 is SGHAT and CDR2 FQNNGV. The CDR3 loop spans 15 amino acids. CDR3 DNA sequence: TGTGCCAGCAGCTTGGGACTAGCGGGAGTAGATGAGCAGTTCTTC. It codes for CASSLGLAGVDEQFF.

This chain uses TRBV15 with TRBJ2-7; D is perhaps TRBD2 (6 bases). This CDR3 is built from 17 residues. Trimming took off 0 bases at V and 0 bases at J, with 15 bases between the two ends. Germline lookup yields CDR1 LNHNV and CDR2 YYDKDF (reference sequence). CDR3 DNA sequence: TGTGCCACCAGCAGAGATCGAGCGGAGGGGTACTCCTACGAGCAGTACTTC. It codes for CATSRDRAEGYSYEQYF. The complete variable domain, with remaining parts taken from reference TRBV15 and TRBJ2-7, reads DAMVIQNPRYQVTQFGKPVTLSCSQTLNHNVMYWYQQKSSQAPKLLFHYYDKDFNNEADTPDNFQSRRPNTSFCFLDIRSPGLGDTAMYLCATSRDRAEGYSYEQYFGPGTRLTVT.

The chain links TRBV6-6 to TRBJ1-5, with D unclear. The CDR3 loop spans 15 amino acids. Germline values: CDR1 MNHNY, CDR2 SVGAGI (reference sequence). V was shortened by 6 bases and J by 6 bases, with 18 bases between the two germline ends. Here the CDR3 DNA reads TGTGCCAGCAGCCAAGACACCTCATGGGCTCAGCCCCAGCATTTT. As protein: CASSQDTSWAQPQHF.

V and J are TRBV7-2 and TRBJ2-4; D might be TRBD2 (6 bases). V was trimmed by 5 bases and J by 3 bases, leaving 11 bases between them. This CDR3 comprises 14 residues. Germline lookup yields CDR1 SGHTA and CDR2 FQGNSA. The CDR3 bases are TGTGCCAGCAGCAGCCCGGGGGTCAAAAACATTCAGTACTTC. Translated, it gives CASSSPGVKNIQYF.

The chain links TRBV5-1 to TRBJ2-3; 8 nucleotides match TRBD1. The CDR3 spans 15 residues. V gave up 1 base and J gave up 6 bases; unmatched junction bases: 7. CDR1 is SGHRS and CDR2 is YFSETQ in the germline V gene. This CDR3 is CASSLFRGQGDTQYF. The CDR3 DNA follows: TGCGCCAGCAGCTTGTTCAGGGGGCAGGGGGATACGCAGTATTTT.

The rearrangement uses TRBV27 and TRBJ2-5, with 10 bases matching TRBD1. Germline V gene lookup returns CDR1 MNHEY and CDR2 SMNVEV (reference sequence). V lost 6 bases and J lost 9; bases outside the gene matches: 13. This CDR3 has 15 amino acids. CDR3 in amino acids: CASRTGTGALRAQYF. DNA of the CDR3: TGTGCCAGCAGGACCGGGACAGGGGCATTAAGGGCCCAGTACTTC.

The chain is built from TRBV19 and TRBJ2-6, with TRBD1 as a possible D gene (6 bases). V gave up 8 bases and J gave up 4 bases, with 15 bases separating them. The CDR3 covers 15 residues. Germline V lookup: CDR1 LNHDA, CDR2 SQIVND (reference sequence). This CDR3 is CASGTQGTGANVLTF. The CDR3 region has the DNA TGTGCCAGTGGAACCCAGGGGACCGGGGCCAACGTCCTGACTTTC.

V usage is TRBV6-5 and J usage is TRBJ1-1; D is unresolved. Germline V gives CDR1 MNHEY, CDR2 SVGAGI. Trimming removed 5 bases from V and 0 bases from J, with 13 bases in between. This CDR3 region has 15 residues. Here the CDR3 DNA reads TGTGCCAGCAGTCCAATACAGAGAATGAACACTGAAGCTTTCTTT. Its translation: CASSPIQRMNTEAFF.

This clone occurred a few times. J is TRBJ2-3 and V is TRBV6-5, with TRBD2 matching over 9 bases. The V gene's germline CDR1 is MNHEY and CDR2 SVGAGI. V trimming: 5 bases; J trimming: 7 bases; junction bases outside the gene matches: 7. The CDR3 is made up of 14 amino acids. CDR3 protein: CASSQRGAGNTQYF. The DNA for the CDR3 is TGTGCCAGCAGTCAGCGGGGGGCGGGGAATACGCAGTATTTT.

The chain links TRBV6-1 to TRBJ2-2; possible D gene TRBD2, 6 bases. V lost 0 bases and J 6 bases, leaving 14 bases between the germline ends. The CDR3 sequence is 16 residues long. Germline V gene lookup returns CDR1 MNHNS and CDR2 SASEGT. The CDR3 here is CASSEAIAVLAGELFF. The CDR3 bases are TGTGCCAGCAGTGAAGCGATAGCGGTATTGGCCGGGGAGCTGTTTTTT.

This chain uses TRBV9 with TRBJ2-1; 7 nucleotides agree with TRBD1. This CDR3 contains 14 residues. Trimming removed 4 bases from V and 6 bases from J; junction bases left unmatched: 7. Germline V gives CDR1 SGDLS, CDR2 YYNGEE. The CDR3 bases are TGTGCCAGCAGCCCATGGACAGGTTTCAATGAGCAGTTCTTC. Its translation is CASSPWTGFNEQFF.

The J gene is TRBJ1-2, the V gene TRBV10-3, with D perhaps TRBD1 (6 bases). With 5 bases removed from V and 8 bases from J, the gap between germline ends came to 15 bases. The germline V gene encodes CDR1 ENHRY and CDR2 SYGVKD. The CDR3 runs to 13 residues. CDR3 nucleotides: TGTGCCATCAGTCCACAGGGAGAACAAGGCTACACCTTC. It yields the protein CAISPQGEQGYTF.

V usage is TRBV29-1 and J usage is TRBJ2-7; D is perhaps TRBD1 (5 bases). The V end was cut by 6 bases, the J end by 2 bases, with 8 bases between. Germline CDR1 and CDR2: SQVTM and ANQGSEA. This CDR3 has 11 residues. The CDR3 nucleotides are TGCAGCGTAGGGGATGCCTACGAGCAGTACTTC. Amino acids: CSVGDAYEQYF.

The CDR3 region is CASSELLDNTQYF. CDR3 DNA sequence: TGTGCCAGCAGTGAACTACTCGACAATACGCAGTATTTT. The genes are TRBV2 and TRBJ2-3; D gene uncertain. The CDR3 is made up of 13 amino acids. CDR1 is SNHLY, CDR2 FYNNEI, per germline. V dropped 2 bases and J dropped 7 bases, with 10 bases sitting between them.

This chain connects TRBV19 to TRBJ1-5; TRBD1 might be the D (5 bases). Trimming took 9 bases from V and 5 from J, leaving 17 bases between them. The CDR3 is made up of 14 amino acids. Germline CDR1 is LNHDA and CDR2 is SQIVND (reference sequence). CDR3 nucleotides: TGTGCCAGCCGGCAGGGTGTTGGGGATCAGCCCCAGCATTTT. Residues: CASRQGVGDQPQHF. The full variable domain, completed using reference TRBV19 and TRBJ1-5, is DGGITQSPKYLFRKEGQNVTLSCEQNLNHDAMYWYRQDPGQGLRLIYYSQIVNDFQKGDIAEGYSVSREKKESFPLTVTSAQKNPTAFYLCASRQGVGDQPQHFGDGTRLSIL.

This clone was counted only a few times. The chain is built from TRBV21-1 and TRBJ1-1. TRBV21-1 is labeled a pseudogene. The CDR3 has 15 amino acids. CDR3 sequence (DNA): TGTGCCAGCAGCGCCGATCTCATCGGGGACACTGAAGCTTTCTTT. Translated, it gives CASSADLIGDTEAFF.

The CDR3 bases are TGTGCCAGCAGAGGAGCGGGAGCCCACGAGCAGTACTTC. Its translation is CASRGAGAHEQYF. The V and J genes are TRBV7-2 and TRBJ2-7; 8 bases align to TRBD2. This CDR3 has 13 amino acids. V shed 6 bases, J shed 5 bases, and the junction held 6 bases outside the gene matches. CDR1 and CDR2 from the germline V gene are SGHTA and FQGNSA.

The V call is TRBV28, the J call TRBJ2-7; D ambiguous. CDR3 length equals 11 residues. Trimming removed 5 bases from V and 0 bases from J, with 2 bases in between. In germline, CDR1 is MDHEN, CDR2 SYDVKM. The CDR3 is CASSHSYEQYF. In DNA form, the CDR3 reads TGTGCCAGCAGTCACTCCTACGAGCAGTACTTC.

The chain employs TRBV7-8 and TRBJ2-7; TRBD2 agrees at 8 bases. Germline loops: CDR1 SGHVS, CDR2 FQNEAQ. J lost 2 bases, V lost 5 bases, and 8 bases had no gene match. The CDR3 spans 15 residues. The CDR3 bases are TGTGCCAGCAGCACCCCTCGGCGGGGGGCCTACGAGCAGTACTTC. Translation gives CASSTPRRGAYEQYF.

This clone was counted between two and nine times. The rearrangement joins TRBV19 to TRBJ1-2; no clear D gene. CDR1 is LNHDA and CDR2 is SQIVND in the germline V gene (reference sequence). This CDR3 has 14 residues. V was clipped by 3 bases and J by 7 bases, with 15 bases between them. This chain's CDR3 is CASSITGETSGYTF. CDR3 DNA sequence: TGTGCCAGTAGTATTACGGGAGAAACTTCTGGCTACACCTTC.

This chain uses TRBV5-6 with TRBJ1-1; no clear D. Germline lookup yields CDR1 SGHDT and CDR2 YYEEEE. V was clipped by 4 bases and J by 3 bases, with 16 bases between them. This CDR3 contains 15 residues. The CDR3 region has the DNA TGTGCCAGCAGCCTGATAAAAAGGAGGGACACTGAAGCTTTCTTT. This sequence encodes CASSLIKRRDTEAFF.

V gene TRBV7-8 combines with J gene TRBJ2-5, with D tentatively TRBD1 (5 bases). With 1 base removed from V and 6 bases from J, the gap between germline ends came to 12 bases. Germline CDR1 is SGHVS and CDR2 is FQNEAQ. This CDR3 has 14 residues. DNA for the CDR3: TGTGCCAGCAGCTTAGTCGTTGGGGCCAAGACCCAGTACTTC. It is translated as CASSLVVGAKTQYF. Together with reference TRBV7-8 and TRBJ2-5, the CDR3 gives the full variable domain: GAGVSQSPRYKVAKRGQDVALRCDPISGHVSLFWYQQALGQGPEFLTYFQNEAQLDKSGLPSDRFFAERPEGSVSTLKIQRTQQEDSAVYLCASSLVVGAKTQYFGPGTRLLVL.

CDR3 amino acids: CASSPDRGPLYTF. The CDR3 coding sequence is TGTGCCAGCAGCCCGGACAGGGGTCCTCTGTACACCTTC. The V gene is TRBV5-4, the J gene TRBJ1-2, with TRBD1 matching 9 bases. Trimming took 4 bases from V and 11 from J; bases not matched to a gene: 9. Germline CDR1 is SGHNT and CDR2 is YYREEE (reference sequence). The CDR3 covers 13 residues.

This clone was picked up a small number of times. V is TRBV9 and J is TRBJ2-1, with 12 bases identical to TRBD2. With V trimmed by 4 bases and J by 9 bases, 11 bases remained unmatched. The CDR3 contains 16 residues. The V gene's germline CDR1 is SGDLS and CDR2 YYNGEE. CDR3 in amino acids: CASSTRLAGDGSEQFF. Here the CDR3 DNA reads TGTGCCAGCAGCACGCGACTAGCGGGAGATGGAAGTGAGCAGTTCTTC. Combining the CDR3 with reference TRBV9 and TRBJ2-1 gives the whole variable domain DSGVTQTPKHLITATGQRVTLRCSPRSGDLSVYWYQQSLDQGLQFLIQYYNGEERAKGNILERFSAQQFPDLHSELNLSSLELGDSALYFCASSTRLAGDGSEQFFGPGTRLTVL.

This chain connects TRBV7-9 to TRBJ1-6, with 9 bases aligning to TRBD1. Germline CDR1 and CDR2: SEHNR and FQNEAQ (reference sequence). The length of the CDR3 is 14 residues. After removal of 5 bases from V and 10 bases from J, the junction contained 6 bases not matched to a gene. CDR3 DNA: TGTGCCAGCAGCCCACAGGGGGCGGACTCACCCCTCCACTTT. It codes for CASSPQGADSPLHF. The full variable domain, with the rest looked up from reference TRBV7-9 and TRBJ1-6, is DTGVSQNPRHKITKRGQNVTFRCDPISEHNRLYWYRQTLGQGPEFLTYFQNEAQLEKSRLLSDRFSAERPKGSFSTLEIQRTEQGDSAMYLCASSPQGADSPLHFGNGTRLTVT.

The gene calls are TRBV9 and TRBJ2-3, with TRBD2 matching over 7 bases. The germline gives CDR1 SGDLS, CDR2 YYNGEE. The ends lost 6 bases at V and 1 base at J; junction bases unmatched: 8. The CDR3 contains 15 residues. The CDR3 DNA follows: TGTGCCAGCACCCTGGCGGGGGAAGGCACAGATACGCAGTATTTT. Amino acid sequence: CASTLAGEGTDTQYF.